The clone carrying this T cell receptor (beta chain) was seen only a few times. The target antigen is unknown. A second PCR of 7 to 11 cycles used a sample-barcoded 5' primer and a J-beta primer mix. TCRdb independently ran MiXCR on the 5' RACE reads; one entry per CDR3 protein. Among about 1.4 million distinct CDR3 sequences, 45% to 70% were seen once, and the ten largest hold 6.5% to 8.5%. These data come from a study of blood T cells in healthy people across ages. Points from the study as a whole: With donor CMV status unknown, expanded clonotype changes were possibly confounded.

Germline CDR1 MDHEN, CDR2 SYDVKM. The CDR3 loop spans 17 amino acids. The clonotype was recovered from a man younger than 35 in good health. The rearrangement links TRBV28 to TRBJ2-5; 9 bases match TRBD1. The better agreement between TRBJ2-7 and the DNA end casts doubt on the J call. The sequenced sample consisted of blood. The CDR3 nucleotides are TGTGCCAGCAGCCCCTTAACATGGGACAGGGAGTTTTACGAGCAGTACTTC. The encoded protein is CASSPLTWDREFYEQYF.